This T cell receptor beta chain derives from a study of control samples from healthy donors and cancer patients. Some clones are missing from TCRdb's copy, which holds only in-frame ones; the method was immunoSEQ multiplex PCR. The profile shows about 92,000 clones, roughly four fifths of them singletons. In germline, CDR1 is MRHNA, CDR2 SNTAGT. The V gene lost 2 bases and the J gene lost 5 bases, with 15 bases spanning the gap. The CDR3 sequence is 16 residues long. This TCR was recovered from a woman aged 55-69 years in good health. The chain couples TRBV6-4 to TRBJ1-4; D call uncertain. The specimen was blood. Here the CDR3 reads CASSDQFGNPNEKLFF. The DNA for the CDR3 is TGTGCCAGCAGTGACCAGTTTGGCAACCCGAATGAAAAACTGTTTTTT.